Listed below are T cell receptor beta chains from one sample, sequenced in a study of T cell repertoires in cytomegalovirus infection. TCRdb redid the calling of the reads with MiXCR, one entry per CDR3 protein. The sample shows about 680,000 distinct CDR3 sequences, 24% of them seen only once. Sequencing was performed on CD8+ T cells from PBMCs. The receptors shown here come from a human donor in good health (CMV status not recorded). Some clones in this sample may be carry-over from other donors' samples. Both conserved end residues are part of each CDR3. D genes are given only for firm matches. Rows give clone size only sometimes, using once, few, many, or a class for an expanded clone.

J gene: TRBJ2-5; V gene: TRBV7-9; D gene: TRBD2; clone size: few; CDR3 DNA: TGTGCCAGCAGCCCACCCAGCGGGGGGCCATTGTACCAAGAGACCCAGTACTTC; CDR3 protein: CASSPPSGGPLYQETQYF
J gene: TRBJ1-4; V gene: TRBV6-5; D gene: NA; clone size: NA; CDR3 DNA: TGTGCCAGCAGTTACTCCGGGGGGACCGGTGAAAAACTGTTTTTT; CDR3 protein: CASSYSGGTGEKLFF
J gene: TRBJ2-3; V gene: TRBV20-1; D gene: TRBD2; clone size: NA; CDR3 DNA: TGCAGTGCTAGAGGATGGACTCCGGGACTAGCGGCGAACACAGATACGCAGTATTTT; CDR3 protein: CSARGWTPGLAANTDTQYF
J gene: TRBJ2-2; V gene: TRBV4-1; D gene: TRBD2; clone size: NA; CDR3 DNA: TGTGCCAGCAGCCAAGTCATGGGGGGGGACACCGGGGAGCTGTTTTTT; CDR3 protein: CASSQVMGGDTGELFF
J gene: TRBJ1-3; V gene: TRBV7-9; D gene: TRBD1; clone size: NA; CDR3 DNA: TGTGCCAGCGGGACAGGGTCCGGAAACACCATATATTTT; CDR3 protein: CASGTGSGNTIYF
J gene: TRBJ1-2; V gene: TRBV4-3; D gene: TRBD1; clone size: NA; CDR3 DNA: TGCGCCAGCAGCCAAGCTATCGGGACAGGCGGACCTAACTATGGCTACACCTTC; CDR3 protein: CASSQAIGTGGPNYGYTF
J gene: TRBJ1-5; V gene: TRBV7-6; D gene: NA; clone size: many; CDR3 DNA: TGTGCCAGCAGCTTATACTCCCAGGCAGGCCAGAGGGATCAGCCCCAGCATTTT; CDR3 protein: CASSLYSQAGQRDQPQHF
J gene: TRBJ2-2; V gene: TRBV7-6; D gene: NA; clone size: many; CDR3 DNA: TGTGCCAGCAGCCACCCGGGACAGAACACCGGGGAGCTGTTTTTT; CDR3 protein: CASSHPGQNTGELFF
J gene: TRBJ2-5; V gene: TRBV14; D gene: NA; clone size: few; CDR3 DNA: TGTGCCAGCAGCCAAGAACATCAAACACTAACAGAGACCCAGTACTTC; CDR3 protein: CASSQEHQTLTETQYF
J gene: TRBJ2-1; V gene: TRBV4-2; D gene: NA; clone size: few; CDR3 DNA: TGTGCCAGTCAGGCAGGGTTGAACTCCTACAATGAGCAGTTCTTC; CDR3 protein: CASQAGLNSYNEQFF
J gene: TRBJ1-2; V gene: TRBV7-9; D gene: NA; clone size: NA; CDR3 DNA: TGTGCCAGCAGCGCCGCCCCCGGGGATGGCTACACCTTC; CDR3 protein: CASSAAPGDGYTF
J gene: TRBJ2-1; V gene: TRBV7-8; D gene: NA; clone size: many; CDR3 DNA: TGTGCCAGCAGCTTCCAATCGGGACAGTTCTTC; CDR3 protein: CASSFQSGQFF
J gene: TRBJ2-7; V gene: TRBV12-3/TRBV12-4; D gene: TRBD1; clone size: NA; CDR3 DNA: TGTGCCAGCAGTCACAGGGGCGAGCAGTACTTC; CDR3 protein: CASSHRGEQYF
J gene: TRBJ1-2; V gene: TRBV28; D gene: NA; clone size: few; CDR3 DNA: TGTGCCAGCAGGGAGGGGGGCATAGATGGCTACACCTTC; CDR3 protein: CASREGGIDGYTF
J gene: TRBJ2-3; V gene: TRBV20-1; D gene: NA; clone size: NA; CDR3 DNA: TGCAGTGCTTGGGCAGATCGCACAGATACGCAGTATTTT; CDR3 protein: CSAWADRTDTQYF
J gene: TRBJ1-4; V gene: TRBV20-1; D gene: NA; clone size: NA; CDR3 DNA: TGCAGTCCGGTGGGCAGGGCCCCAAATGAAAAACTGTTTTTT; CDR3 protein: CSPVGRAPNEKLFF
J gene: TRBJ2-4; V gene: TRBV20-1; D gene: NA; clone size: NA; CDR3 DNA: TGCAGTGCTAGAGAGGGGGGCGAGGGCAAAAACATTCAGTACTTC; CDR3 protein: CSAREGGEGKNIQYF
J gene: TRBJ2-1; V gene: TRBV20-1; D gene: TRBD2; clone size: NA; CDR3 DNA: TGCAGTGCTAGTGGGACTAGCGGCCTTCTATCCTACAATGAGCAGTTCTTC; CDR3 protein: CSASGTSGLLSYNEQFF
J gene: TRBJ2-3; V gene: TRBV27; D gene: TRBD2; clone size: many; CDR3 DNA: TGTGCCAGCAGTCCACGTCGAGCGGGGAGAGATACGCAGTATTTT; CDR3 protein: CASSPRRAGRDTQYF
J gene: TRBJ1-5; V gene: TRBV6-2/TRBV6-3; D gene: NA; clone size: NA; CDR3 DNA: TGTGCCAGCAGTTCTATTGTGAGCAATCAGCCCCAGCATTTT; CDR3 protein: CASSSIVSNQPQHF
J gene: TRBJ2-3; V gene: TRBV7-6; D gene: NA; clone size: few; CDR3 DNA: TGTGCCAGCAGCTTATGGGCGGCAGGGGATTTAGCAGATACGCAGTATTTT; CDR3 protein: CASSLWAAGDLADTQYF
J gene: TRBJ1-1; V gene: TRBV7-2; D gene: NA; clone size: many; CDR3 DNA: TGTGCCAGCAGCTTAGAGGTCTACGGTGAAGCTTTCTTT; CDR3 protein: CASSLEVYGEAFF
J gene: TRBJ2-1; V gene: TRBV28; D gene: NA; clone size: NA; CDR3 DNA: TGTGCCAGCAGCCTAACTGGGGCCTCCGCTTACAATGAGCAGTTCTTC; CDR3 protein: CASSLTGASAYNEQFF
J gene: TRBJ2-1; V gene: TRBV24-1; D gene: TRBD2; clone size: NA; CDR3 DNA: TGTGTCACCAGTGACGGACTAGCGGGGGTCTACAATGAGCAGTTCTTC; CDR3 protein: CVTSDGLAGVYNEQFF
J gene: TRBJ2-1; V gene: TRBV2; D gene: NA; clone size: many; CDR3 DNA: TGTGCCAGCGAACAGGGAAACAATGAGCAGTTCTTC; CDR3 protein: CASEQGNNEQFF
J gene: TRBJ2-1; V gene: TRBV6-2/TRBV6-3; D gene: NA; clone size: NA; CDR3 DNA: TGTGCCAGCAGTTACTCGAGGGGAGATGAGCAGTTCTTC; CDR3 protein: CASSYSRGDEQFF
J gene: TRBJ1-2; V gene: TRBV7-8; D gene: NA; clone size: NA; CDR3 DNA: TGTGCCAGCAGCTTGGGTTTAGTGACGGGGGAAGTCGATGGCTACACCTTC; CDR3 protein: CASSLGLVTGEVDGYTF
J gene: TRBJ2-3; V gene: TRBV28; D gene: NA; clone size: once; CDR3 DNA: TGTGCCAGCAGTTTCCCCCGGGGGAGCACAGATACGCAGTATTTT; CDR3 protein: CASSFPRGSTDTQYF
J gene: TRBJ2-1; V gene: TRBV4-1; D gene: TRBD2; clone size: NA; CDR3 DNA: TGCGCCAGCAGCCAACGGAGGACTAGCGGGCCTGAAGGTCTCAATGAGCAGTTCTTC; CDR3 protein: CASSQRRTSGPEGLNEQFF
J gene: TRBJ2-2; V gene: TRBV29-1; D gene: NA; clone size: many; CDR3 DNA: TGCAGCGTTGTCACAGGGTTGAACACCGGGGAGCTGTTTTTT; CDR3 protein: CSVVTGLNTGELFF
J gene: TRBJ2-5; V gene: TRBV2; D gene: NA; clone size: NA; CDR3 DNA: TGTGCCACCGGCGGGACCCCAGGGGACCAGTACTTC; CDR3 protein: CATGGTPGDQYF
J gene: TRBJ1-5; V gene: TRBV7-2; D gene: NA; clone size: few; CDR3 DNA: TGTGCCACCACCTTAGGGCCTATTACCAATCAGCCCCAGCATTTT; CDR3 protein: CATTLGPITNQPQHF
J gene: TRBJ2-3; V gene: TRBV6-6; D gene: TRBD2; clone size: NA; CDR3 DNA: TGTGCCAGCAGTTACCCGAAGACTAGCGGGGGGCCCACAGATACGCAGTATTTT; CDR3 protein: CASSYPKTSGGPTDTQYF
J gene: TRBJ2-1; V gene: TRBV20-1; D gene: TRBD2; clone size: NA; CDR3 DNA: TGCAGTGCTAGAGACCTTAGCGGGGGGGTCGGCAATGAGCAGTTCTTC; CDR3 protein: CSARDLSGGVGNEQFF
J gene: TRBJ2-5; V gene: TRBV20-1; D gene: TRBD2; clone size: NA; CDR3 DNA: TGCAGTGCCACGACTAGCGGGGGCTCGGGGACCCAGTACTTC; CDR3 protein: CSATTSGGSGTQYF
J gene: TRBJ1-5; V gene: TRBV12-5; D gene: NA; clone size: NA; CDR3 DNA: TGTGCTAGTGGTTTCGGGACGGACCATAGCAATCAGCCCCAGCATTTT; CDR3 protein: CASGFGTDHSNQPQHF
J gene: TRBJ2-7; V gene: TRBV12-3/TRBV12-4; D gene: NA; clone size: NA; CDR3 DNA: TGTGCCAGCAGTTCACGACAGACCTACGAGCAGTACTTC; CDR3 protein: CASSSRQTYEQYF
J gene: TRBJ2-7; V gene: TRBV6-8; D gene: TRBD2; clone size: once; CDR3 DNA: TGTGCCAGCAGCCGCGGGGTAGCGGGCAACTACGAGCAGTACTTC; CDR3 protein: CASSRGVAGNYEQYF
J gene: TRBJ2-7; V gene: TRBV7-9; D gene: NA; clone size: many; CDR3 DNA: TGTGCCAGCAGCTCCTCAAGAGGCCCCTACGAGCAGTACTTC; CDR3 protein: CASSSSRGPYEQYF
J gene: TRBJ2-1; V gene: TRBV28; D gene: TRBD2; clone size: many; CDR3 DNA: TGTGCCAGCGTCGGAGCGACTAGCTACTACAATGAGCAGTTCTTC; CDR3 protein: CASVGATSYYNEQFF
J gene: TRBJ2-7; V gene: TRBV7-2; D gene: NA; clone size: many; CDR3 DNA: TGTGCCAGCAGCGGAACAGAGACCTACGAGCAGTACTTC; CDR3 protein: CASSGTETYEQYF
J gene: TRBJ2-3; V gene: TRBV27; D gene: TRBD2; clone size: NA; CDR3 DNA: TGTGCCAGCAGAATCAGACTAGCGGGGAGAACAGATACGCAGTATTTT; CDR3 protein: CASRIRLAGRTDTQYF
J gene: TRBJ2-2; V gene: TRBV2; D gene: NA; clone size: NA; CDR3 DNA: TGTGCCAGCAGTGAAATGGGAAGCACCGGGGAGCTGTTTTTT; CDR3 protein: CASSEMGSTGELFF
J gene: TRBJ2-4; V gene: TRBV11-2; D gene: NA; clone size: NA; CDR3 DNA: TGTGCCAGCAGCCTCGACCTACCGAGGATTCAGTACTTC; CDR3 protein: CASSLDLPRIQYF
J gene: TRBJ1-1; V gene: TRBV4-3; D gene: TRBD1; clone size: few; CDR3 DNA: TGCGCCAGCAGCCAGTGGGGACAGGGAGAGTCGGCTTTCTTT; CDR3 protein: CASSQWGQGESAFF
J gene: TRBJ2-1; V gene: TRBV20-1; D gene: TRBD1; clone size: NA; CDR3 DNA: TGCAGTGCTGCCCCAGACTACCGGGACAGGGGAGGACGTGAGCAGTTCTTC; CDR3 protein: CSAAPDYRDRGGREQFF
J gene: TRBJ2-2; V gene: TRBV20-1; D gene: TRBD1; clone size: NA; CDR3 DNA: TGCAGTGCTAGACCCCCCCAGGGGGTTAATCCCGGGGAGCTGTTTTTT; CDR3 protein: CSARPPQGVNPGELFF
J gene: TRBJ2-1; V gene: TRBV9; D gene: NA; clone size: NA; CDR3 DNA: TGTGCCAGCGGTCCCGTGCTTGGCCTGTTCTTC; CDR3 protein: CASGPVLGLFF
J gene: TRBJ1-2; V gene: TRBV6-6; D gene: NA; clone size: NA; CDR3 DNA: TGTGCCAGCAGTTACTCGGAGGAGACGAGGTCCTATGGCTACACCTTC; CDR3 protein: CASSYSEETRSYGYTF